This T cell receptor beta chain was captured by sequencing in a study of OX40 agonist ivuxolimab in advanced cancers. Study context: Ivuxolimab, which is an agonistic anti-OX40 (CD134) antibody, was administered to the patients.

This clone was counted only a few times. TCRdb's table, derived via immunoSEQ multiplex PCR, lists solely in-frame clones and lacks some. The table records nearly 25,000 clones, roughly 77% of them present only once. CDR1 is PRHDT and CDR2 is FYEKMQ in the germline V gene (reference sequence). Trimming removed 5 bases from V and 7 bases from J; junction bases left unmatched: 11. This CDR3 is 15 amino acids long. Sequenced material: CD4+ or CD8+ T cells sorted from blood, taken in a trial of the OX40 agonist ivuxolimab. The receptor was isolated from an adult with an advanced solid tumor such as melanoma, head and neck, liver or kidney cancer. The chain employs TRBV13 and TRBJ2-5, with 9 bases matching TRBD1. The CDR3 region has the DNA TGTGCCAGCAGCGATCGACGACAGGGGGAAGGGACCCAGTACTTC. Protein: CASSDRRQGEGTQYF.